Listed below are T cell receptor beta chains from one sample, sequenced in a study of Ad26.COV2.S vaccination and SARS-CoV-2 variants. The method was immunoSEQ multiplex PCR; TCRdb's version includes in-frame clones alone and lacks a portion of them. The data show approximately 400,000 clones, with about 90% seen just once and 3% to 4% held by the top ten. Sequences were derived from peripheral blood, sampled after recovery from COVID-19. The receptors stem from a human donor who had recovered from COVID-19. Both conserved end residues are part of each CDR3. The D gene is left open where the match is weak. Clone size is shown for a subset of rows, as once, few, many or a class of expanded clone.

size	V	D	J	CDR3	DNA
once	TRBV7-2	TRBD2	TRBJ2-7	CASSTRLAGSYEQYF	TGTGCCAGCAGCACCCGACTAGCGGGCTCCTACGAGCAGTACTTC
-	TRBV5-1	TRBD1	TRBJ2-7	CASSLPGGDLYEQYF	TGCGCCAGCAGCTTGCCAGGGGGCGATCTCTACGAGCAGTACTTC
-	TRBV25-1	-	TRBJ1-1	CASSEWGLMNTEAFF	TGTGCCAGCAGTGAATGGGGACTTATGAACACTGAAGCTTTCTTT
-	TRBV5-1	-	TRBJ1-1	CASSSGLPDGKAFF	TGCGCCAGCAGCTCCGGATTGCCGGACGGGAAAGCTTTCTTT
once	TRBV6-5	-	TRBJ2-5	CASRGAQRETQYF	TGTGCCAGCCGGGGGGCGCAGCGGGAGACCCAGTACTTC
once	TRBV19	-	TRBJ1-2	CASSPDSRSRGYTF	TGTGCCAGTAGCCCCGATTCAAGGTCCCGAGGCTACACCTTC
-	TRBV19	TRBD1	TRBJ2-2	CASSIQGAPGELFF	TGTGCCAGTAGTATCCAGGGGGCCCCCGGGGAGCTGTTTTTT
-	TRBV21-1	-	TRBJ2-1	CASSKVADQYNEQFF	TGTGCCAGCAGCAAAGTTGCAGATCAATACAATGAGCAGTTCTTC
-	TRBV2	TRBD2	TRBJ2-7	CASSALAVPYEQYF	TGTGCCAGCAGTGCACTAGCGGTGCCCTACGAGCAGTACTTC
-	TRBV12-1	-	TRBJ2-3	CASSFESDTQYF	TGTGCCAGCAGCTTTGAGTCAGATACGCAGTATTTT
-	TRBV11-2	-	TRBJ2-3	CASSLAKAPSTDTQYF	TGTGCCAGCAGCTTAGCCAAAGCTCCCAGCACAGATACGCAGTATTTT
-	TRBV5-6	TRBD1	TRBJ1-5	CASSFRGFVSNQPQHF	TGTGCCAGCAGCTTCAGGGGGTTCGTCAGCAATCAGCCCCAGCATTTT
-	TRBV11-3	-	TRBJ2-3	CASSSGTASTDTQYF	TGTGCCAGCAGCTCCGGGACGGCTAGCACAGATACGCAGTATTTT
-	TRBV5-4	TRBD2	TRBJ2-7	CASSLNSGGAREQYF	TGTGCCAGCAGCTTGAATAGCGGGGGGGCGCGTGAGCAGTACTTC
once	TRBV27	-	TRBJ2-1	CASSFLRTVPHYNEQFF	TGTGCCAGCAGTTTCCTACGGACAGTTCCTCACTACAATGAGCAGTTCTTC
-	TRBV12-3/TRBV12-4	TRBD1	TRBJ1-2	CASRSGQLYGYTF	TGTGCCAGCAGGTCGGGACAGCTCTATGGCTACACCTTC
-	TRBV6-5	TRBD1	TRBJ1-2	CASRRGQTLYGYTF	TGTGCCAGCAGAAGGGGACAGACTCTCTATGGCTACACCTTC
once	TRBV6-2/TRBV6-3	-	TRBJ1-2	CASRYPGTSNYGYTF	TGTGCCAGCCGTTACCCCGGCACATCTAACTATGGCTACACCTTC
-	TRBV14	TRBD1	TRBJ1-1	CASSPSGSPGSGGRPEGAFF	TGTGCCAGCAGCCCGTCTGGTTCGCCGGGTTCAGGGGGCCGTCCAGAAGGAGCTTTCTTT
-	TRBV9	-	TRBJ1-1	CASAGAKNTEAFF	TGTGCCAGCGCAGGGGCGAAGAACACTGAAGCTTTCTTT
-	TRBV7-6	TRBD1	TRBJ2-2	CASSLGTGVTGELFF	TGTGCCAGCAGCTTAGGGACAGGGGTTACCGGGGAGCTGTTTTTT
-	TRBV27	TRBD1	TRBJ1-2	CASSRTGTGIGYTF	TGTGCCAGCAGCCGTACCGGGACAGGGATCGGCTACACCTTC
-	TRBV6-5	-	TRBJ1-2	CASSYSPGTPEGDTF	TGTGCCAGCAGTTACTCTCCCGGGACCCCAGAGGGGGACACCTTC
-	TRBV13	-	TRBJ2-5	CASSLRAAQETQYF	TGTGCCAGCAGCTTACGAGCGGCCCAAGAGACCCAGTACTTC
-	TRBV29-1	TRBD1	TRBJ2-7	CSVSFGTADQQYF	TGCAGCGTTTCCTTCGGGACAGCTGACCAGCAGTACTTC
-	TRBV10-3	TRBD2	TRBJ2-2	CASGRAAGANTGELFF	TGTGCCTCTGGTAGGGCAGCGGGGGCAAACACCGGGGAGCTGTTTTTT
-	TRBV4-3	-	TRBJ1-2	CASSQDWGNYGYTF	TGCGCCAGCAGCCAAGATTGGGGGAACTATGGCTACACCTTC
-	TRBV6-1	TRBD2	TRBJ2-7	CASSEGPPGGRGSSYEQYF	TGTGCCAGCAGTGAAGGGCCCCCGGGCGGGCGGGGGAGCTCCTACGAGCAGTACTTC
-	TRBV9	-	TRBJ1-6	CASRSGGTYNSPLHF	TGTGCCAGCAGGTCGGGGGGAACCTATAATTCACCCCTCCACTTT
-	TRBV5-1	TRBD2	TRBJ2-3	CASSLGGGWADTQYF	TGCGCCAGCAGCTTAGGCGGGGGTTGGGCAGATACGCAGTATTTT
-	TRBV19	TRBD1	TRBJ1-4	CASSIGLFDRGGEKLFF	TGTGCCAGTAGTATAGGTTTATTTGACAGGGGAGGTGAAAAACTGTTTTTT
-	TRBV18	TRBD2	TRBJ2-5	CASSPRTSGGKETQYF	TGTGCCAGCTCCCCTAGGACTAGCGGGGGGAAAGAGACCCAGTACTTC
-	TRBV13	-	TRBJ1-2	CASSPTWAQGDYGYTF	TGTGCCAGCAGCCCGACATGGGCGCAAGGGGACTATGGCTACACCTTC
-	TRBV4-3	-	TRBJ1-6	CASSQEASSYNSPLHF	TGCGCCAGCAGCCAAGAGGCTTCCTCCTATAATTCACCCCTCCACTTT
-	TRBV14	-	TRBJ1-1	CASSPLRGEAFF	TGTGCCAGCAGCCCCTTACGGGGTGAAGCTTTCTTT
-	TRBV14	-	TRBJ1-5	CASSQDRDQPQHF	TGTGCCAGCAGCCAAGATCGAGATCAGCCCCAGCATTTT
-	TRBV19	-	TRBJ1-1	CASSIGQGNTEAFF	TGTGCCAGTAGTATCGGACAAGGGAACACTGAAGCTTTCTTT
-	TRBV2	TRBD1	TRBJ2-5	CASRFTGAHQETQYF	TGTGCCAGCAGATTCACAGGGGCGCACCAAGAGACCCAGTACTTC
-	TRBV7-2	-	TRBJ1-4	CASSLKGPASEKLFF	TGTGCCAGCAGCTTGAAGGGACCGGCGTCGGAAAAACTGTTTTTT
-	TRBV7-3	-	TRBJ2-7	CASSSRGGEQYF	TGTGCCAGCAGCTCCCGAGGAGGCGAGCAGTACTTC
few	TRBV9	-	TRBJ2-7	CASSVAGDHYEQYF	TGTGCCAGCAGCGTAGCCGGGGACCACTACGAGCAGTACTTC
-	TRBV12-5	-	TRBJ1-4	CASGLGEGGEKLFF	TGTGCTAGTGGTTTAGGGGAAGGAGGTGAAAAACTGTTTTTT